This T cell receptor (beta chain) was identified in a study of T cells in localized non-small cell lung cancer. Overall study results and limits: Heterogeneity remains possible, as sequencing covered one tumor region only.

Sequencing was performed with immunoSEQ multiplex PCR; in TCRdb, only in-frame clones are kept and a portion is missing. The sample lists tens of thousands of clones; more than 70% were seen once. CDR1 is SGDLS and CDR2 is YYNGEE in the germline V gene. This CDR3 contains 17 residues. The junction had 12 bases not matched to a gene; V was cut back by 0 bases and J by 4 bases. This clone has just one count. The target antigen is unknown. This sample comprised peripheral blood, obtained before any cancer treatment. The source of this sequence is a woman aged 35-70 years with stage I lung adenocarcinoma. This chain links TRBV9 with TRBJ1-2; 7 nucleotides line up with TRBD1. The CDR3 protein is CASSVARDRVISYGYTF. DNA for the CDR3: TGTGCCAGCAGCGTAGCTAGAGACAGGGTGATTTCCTATGGCTACACCTTC.